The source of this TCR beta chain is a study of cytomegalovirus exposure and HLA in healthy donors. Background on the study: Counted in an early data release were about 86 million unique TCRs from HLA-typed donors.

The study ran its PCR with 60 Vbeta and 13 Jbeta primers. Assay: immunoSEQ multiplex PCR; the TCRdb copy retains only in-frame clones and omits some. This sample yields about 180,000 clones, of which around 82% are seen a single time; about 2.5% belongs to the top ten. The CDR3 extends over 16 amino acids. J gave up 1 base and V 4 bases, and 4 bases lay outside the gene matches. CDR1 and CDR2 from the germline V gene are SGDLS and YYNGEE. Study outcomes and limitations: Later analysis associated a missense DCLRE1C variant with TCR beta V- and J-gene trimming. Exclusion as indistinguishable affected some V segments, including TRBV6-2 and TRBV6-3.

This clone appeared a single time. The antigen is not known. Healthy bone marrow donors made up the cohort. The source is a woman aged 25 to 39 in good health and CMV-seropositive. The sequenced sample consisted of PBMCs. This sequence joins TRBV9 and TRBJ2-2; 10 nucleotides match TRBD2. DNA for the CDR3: TGTGCCAGCAGCATCCGGACTAGCGGGAACACCGGGGAGCTGTTTTTT. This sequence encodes CASSIRTSGNTGELFF.